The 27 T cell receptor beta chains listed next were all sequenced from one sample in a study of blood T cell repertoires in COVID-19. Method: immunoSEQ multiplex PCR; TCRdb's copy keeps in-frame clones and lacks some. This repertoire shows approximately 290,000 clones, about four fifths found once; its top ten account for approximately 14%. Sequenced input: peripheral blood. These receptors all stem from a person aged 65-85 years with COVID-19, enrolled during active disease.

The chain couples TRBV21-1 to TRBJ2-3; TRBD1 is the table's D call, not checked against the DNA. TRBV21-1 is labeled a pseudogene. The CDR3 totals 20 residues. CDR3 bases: TGTGCCAGCAGCACCCAGAGGGGGACAGGGGGACCCCTTAGCACAGATACGCAGTATTTT. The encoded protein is CASSTQRGTGGPLSTDTQYF.

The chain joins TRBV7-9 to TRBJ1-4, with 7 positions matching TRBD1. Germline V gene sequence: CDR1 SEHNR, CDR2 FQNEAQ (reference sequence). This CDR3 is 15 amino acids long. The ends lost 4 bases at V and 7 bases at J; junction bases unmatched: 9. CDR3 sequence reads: CASSSTRQGGEKLFF. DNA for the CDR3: TGTGCCAGCAGCTCCACCCGACAGGGAGGTGAAAAACTGTTTTTT.

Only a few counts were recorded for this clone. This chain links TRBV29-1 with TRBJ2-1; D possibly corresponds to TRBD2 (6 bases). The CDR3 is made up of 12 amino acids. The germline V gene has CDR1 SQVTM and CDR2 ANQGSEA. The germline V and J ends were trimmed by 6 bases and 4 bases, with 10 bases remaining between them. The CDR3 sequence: CSVAGGYNEQFF. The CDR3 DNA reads TGCAGCGTGGCCGGGGGATACAATGAGCAGTTCTTC.

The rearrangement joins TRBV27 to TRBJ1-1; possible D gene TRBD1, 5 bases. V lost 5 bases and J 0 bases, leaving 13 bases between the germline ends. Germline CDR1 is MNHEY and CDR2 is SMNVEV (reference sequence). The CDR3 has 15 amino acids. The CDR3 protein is CASSPLQGLNTEAFF. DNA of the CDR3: TGTGCCAGCAGTCCCCTCCAGGGTCTGAACACTGAAGCTTTCTTT.

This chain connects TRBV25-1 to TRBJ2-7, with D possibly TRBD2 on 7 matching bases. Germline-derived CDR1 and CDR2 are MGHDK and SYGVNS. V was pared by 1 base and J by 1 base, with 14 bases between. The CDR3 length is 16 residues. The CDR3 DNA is TGTGCCAGCAGTGAATCGGGCAGGGGAGGGTCCTACGAGCAGTACTTC. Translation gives CASSESGRGGSYEQYF.

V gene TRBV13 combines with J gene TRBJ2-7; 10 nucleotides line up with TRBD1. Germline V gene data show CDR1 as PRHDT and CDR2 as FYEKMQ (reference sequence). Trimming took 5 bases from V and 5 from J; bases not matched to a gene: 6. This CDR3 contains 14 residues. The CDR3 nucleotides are TGTGCCAGCAGCCGGGGACAGGGGTATAACGAGCAGTACTTC. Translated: CASSRGQGYNEQYF.

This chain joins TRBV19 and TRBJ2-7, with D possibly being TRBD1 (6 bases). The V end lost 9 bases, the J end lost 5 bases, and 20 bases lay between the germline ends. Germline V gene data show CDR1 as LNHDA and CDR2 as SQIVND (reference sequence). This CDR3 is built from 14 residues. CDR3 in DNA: TGTGCCAGCAGGGGCAGGGTAGTCGGGGACGAGCAGTACTTC. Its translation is CASRGRVVGDEQYF.

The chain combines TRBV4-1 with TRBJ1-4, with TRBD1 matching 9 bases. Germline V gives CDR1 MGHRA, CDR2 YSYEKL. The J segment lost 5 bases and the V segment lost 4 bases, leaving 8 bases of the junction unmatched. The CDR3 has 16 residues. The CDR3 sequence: CASSLRTGTGNEKLFF. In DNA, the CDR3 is TGCGCCAGCAGCCTCAGGACCGGGACAGGGAATGAAAAACTGTTTTTT.

DNA for the CDR3: TGTGCCAGCAGCTTAGCGGGACTAGCGGAGCGTGAGCAGTTCTTC. It is translated as CASSLAGLAEREQFF. V gene TRBV7-2 combines with J gene TRBJ2-1, with 11 bases fitting TRBD2. Germline assignment: CDR1 SGHTA and CDR2 FQGNSA. The CDR3 spans 15 residues. With V trimmed by 0 bases and J by 9 bases, 4 bases remained unmatched. Looking up the rest from reference TRBV7-2 and TRBJ2-1 gives the full variable domain: GAGVSQSPSNKVTEKGKDVELRCDPISGHTALYWYRQSLGQGLEFLIYFQGNSAPDKSGLPSDRFSAERTGGSVSTLTIQRTQQEDSAVYLCASSLAGLAEREQFFGPGTRLTVL.

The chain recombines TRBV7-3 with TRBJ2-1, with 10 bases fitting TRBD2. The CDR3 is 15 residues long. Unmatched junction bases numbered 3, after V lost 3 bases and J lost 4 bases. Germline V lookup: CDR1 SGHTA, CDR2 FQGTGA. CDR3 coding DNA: TGTGCCAGCAGCTTTAAACTAGCGGGGTACAATGAGCAGTTCTTC. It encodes CASSFKLAGYNEQFF.

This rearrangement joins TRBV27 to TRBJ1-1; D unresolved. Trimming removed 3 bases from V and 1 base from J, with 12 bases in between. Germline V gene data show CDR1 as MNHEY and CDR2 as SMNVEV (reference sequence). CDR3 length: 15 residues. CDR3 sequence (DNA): TGTGCCAGCAGTTTCTCACCACGGGGGAACACTGAAGCTTTCTTT. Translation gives CASSFSPRGNTEAFF.

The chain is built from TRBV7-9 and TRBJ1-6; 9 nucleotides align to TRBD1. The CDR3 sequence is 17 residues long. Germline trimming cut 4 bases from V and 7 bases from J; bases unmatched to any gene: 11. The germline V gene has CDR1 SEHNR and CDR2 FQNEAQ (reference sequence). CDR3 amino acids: CASSYPTGTGLNSPLHF. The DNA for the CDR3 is TGTGCCAGCAGCTATCCCACCGGGACAGGGCTAAATTCACCCCTCCACTTT. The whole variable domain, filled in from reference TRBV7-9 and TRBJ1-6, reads DTGVSQNPRHKITKRGQNVTFRCDPISEHNRLYWYRQTLGQGPEFLTYFQNEAQLEKSRLLSDRFSAERPKGSFSTLEIQRTEQGDSAMYLCASSYPTGTGLNSPLHFGNGTRLTVT.

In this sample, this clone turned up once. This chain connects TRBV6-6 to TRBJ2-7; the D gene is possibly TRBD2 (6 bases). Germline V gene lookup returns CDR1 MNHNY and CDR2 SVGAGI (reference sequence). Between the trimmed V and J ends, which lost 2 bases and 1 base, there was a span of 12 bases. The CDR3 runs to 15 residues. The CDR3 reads CASSYIPGESYEQYF. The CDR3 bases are TGTGCCAGCAGTTACATCCCGGGAGAGTCCTACGAGCAGTACTTC.

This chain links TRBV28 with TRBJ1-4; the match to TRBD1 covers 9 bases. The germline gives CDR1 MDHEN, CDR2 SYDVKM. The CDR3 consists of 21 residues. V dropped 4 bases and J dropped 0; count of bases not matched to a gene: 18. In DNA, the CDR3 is TGTGCCAGCAGTTCGAATTTGAGAATACCGGGACAGGGTTCAACTAATGAAAAACTGTTTTTT. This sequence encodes CASSSNLRIPGQGSTNEKLFF.

The CDR3 reads CASSLSGNQPQHF. CDR3 DNA: TGTGCCAGCAGTTTATCAGGTAATCAGCCCCAGCATTTT. This chain connects TRBV28 to TRBJ1-5; no firm D call. CDR1 is MDHEN and CDR2 is SYDVKM in the germline V gene. This CDR3 is built from 13 residues. V dropped 1 base and J dropped 4 bases, with 5 bases sitting between them. Combining the CDR3 with reference TRBV28 and TRBJ1-5 gives the whole variable domain DVKVTQSSRYLVKRTGEKVFLECVQDMDHENMFWYRQDPGLGLRLIYFSYDVKMKEKGDIPEGYSVSREKKERFSLILESASTNQTSMYLCASSLSGNQPQHFGDGTRLSIL.

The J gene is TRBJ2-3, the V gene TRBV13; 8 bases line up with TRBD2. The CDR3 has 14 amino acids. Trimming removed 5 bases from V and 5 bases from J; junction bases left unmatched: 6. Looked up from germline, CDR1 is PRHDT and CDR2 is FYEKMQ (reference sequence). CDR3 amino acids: CASSRLREGDTQYF. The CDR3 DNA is TGTGCCAGCAGCCGGCTACGGGAGGGAGATACGCAGTATTTT.

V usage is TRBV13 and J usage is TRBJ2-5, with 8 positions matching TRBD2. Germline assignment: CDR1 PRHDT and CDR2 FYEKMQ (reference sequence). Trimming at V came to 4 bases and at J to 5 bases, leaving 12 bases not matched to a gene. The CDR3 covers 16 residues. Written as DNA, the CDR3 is TGTGCCAGCAGCTATTCCCGGGAGGGGTTGGTGGAGACCCAGTACTTC. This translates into CASSYSREGLVETQYF.

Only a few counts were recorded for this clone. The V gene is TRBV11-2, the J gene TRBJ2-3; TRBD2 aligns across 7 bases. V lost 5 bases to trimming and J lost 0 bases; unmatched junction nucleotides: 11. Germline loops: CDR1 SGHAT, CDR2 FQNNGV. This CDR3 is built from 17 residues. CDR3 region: CASSQKGLLLSTDTQYF. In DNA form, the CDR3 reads TGTGCCAGCAGCCAAAAGGGACTACTTCTTAGCACAGATACGCAGTATTTT.

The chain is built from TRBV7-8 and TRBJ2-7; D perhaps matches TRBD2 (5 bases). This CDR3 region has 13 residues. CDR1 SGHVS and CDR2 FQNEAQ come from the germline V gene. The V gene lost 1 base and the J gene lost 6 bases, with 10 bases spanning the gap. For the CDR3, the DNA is TGTGCCAGCAGCTTAGACGGTGCGGGCGAGCAGTACTTC. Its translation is CASSLDGAGEQYF.

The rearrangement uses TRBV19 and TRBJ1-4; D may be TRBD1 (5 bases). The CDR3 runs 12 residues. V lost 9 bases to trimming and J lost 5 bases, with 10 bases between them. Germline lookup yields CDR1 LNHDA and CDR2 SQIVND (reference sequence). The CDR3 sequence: CASDSKNEKLFF. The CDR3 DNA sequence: TGTGCCAGCGACAGCAAGAATGAAAAACTGTTTTTT.

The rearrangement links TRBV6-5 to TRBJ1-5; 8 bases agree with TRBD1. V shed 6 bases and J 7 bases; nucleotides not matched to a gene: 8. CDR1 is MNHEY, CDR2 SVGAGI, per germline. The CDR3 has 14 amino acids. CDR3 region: CASRVDREYQPQHF. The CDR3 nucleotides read TGTGCCAGCAGGGTGGACAGGGAATACCAGCCCCAGCATTTT.

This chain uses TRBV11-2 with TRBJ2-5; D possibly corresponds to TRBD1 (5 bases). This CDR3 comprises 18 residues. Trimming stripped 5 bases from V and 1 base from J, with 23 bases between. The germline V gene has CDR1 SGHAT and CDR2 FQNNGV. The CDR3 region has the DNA TGTGCCAGCAGCCTCGACGTGGGGCTAACCGGCCCCCAAGAGACCCAGTACTTC. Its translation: CASSLDVGLTGPQETQYF.

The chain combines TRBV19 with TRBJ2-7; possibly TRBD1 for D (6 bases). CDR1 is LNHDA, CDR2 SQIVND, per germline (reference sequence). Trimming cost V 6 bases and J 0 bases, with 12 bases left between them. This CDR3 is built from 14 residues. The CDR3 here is CASRTTGSSYEQYF. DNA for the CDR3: TGTGCCAGTAGAACGACAGGCAGCTCCTACGAGCAGTACTTC.

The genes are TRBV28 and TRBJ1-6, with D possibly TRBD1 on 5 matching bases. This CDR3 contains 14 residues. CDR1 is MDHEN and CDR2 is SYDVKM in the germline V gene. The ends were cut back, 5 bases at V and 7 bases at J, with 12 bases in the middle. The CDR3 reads CASSTAGGNSPLHF. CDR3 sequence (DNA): TGTGCCAGCAGTACAGCGGGGGGAAATTCACCCCTCCACTTT.

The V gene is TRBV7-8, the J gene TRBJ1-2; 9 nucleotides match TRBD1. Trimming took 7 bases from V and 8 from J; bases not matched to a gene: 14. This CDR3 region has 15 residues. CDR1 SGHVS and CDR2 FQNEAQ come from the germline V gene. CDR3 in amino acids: CASTPLDRGLLGYTF. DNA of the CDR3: TGTGCCAGCACCCCCCTGGACAGGGGTCTCCTAGGCTACACCTTC. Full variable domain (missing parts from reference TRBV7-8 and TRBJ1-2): GAGVSQSPRYKVAKRGQDVALRCDPISGHVSLFWYQQALGQGPEFLTYFQNEAQLDKSGLPSDRFFAERPEGSVSTLKIQRTQQEDSAVYLCASTPLDRGLLGYTFGSGTRLTVV.

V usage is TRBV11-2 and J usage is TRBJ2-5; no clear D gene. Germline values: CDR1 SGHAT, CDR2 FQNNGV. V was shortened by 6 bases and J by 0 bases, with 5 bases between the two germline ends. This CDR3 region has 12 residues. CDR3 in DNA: TGTGCCAGCAGGGCGGACCAAGAGACCCAGTACTTC. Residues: CASRADQETQYF.

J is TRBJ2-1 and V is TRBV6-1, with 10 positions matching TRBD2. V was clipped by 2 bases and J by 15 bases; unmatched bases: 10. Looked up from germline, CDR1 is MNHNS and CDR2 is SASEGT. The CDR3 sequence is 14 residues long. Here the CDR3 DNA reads TGTGCCAGCAGTGAACAGGGGACTAGCGTAAAAAGGTTCTTC. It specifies CASSEQGTSVKRFF.